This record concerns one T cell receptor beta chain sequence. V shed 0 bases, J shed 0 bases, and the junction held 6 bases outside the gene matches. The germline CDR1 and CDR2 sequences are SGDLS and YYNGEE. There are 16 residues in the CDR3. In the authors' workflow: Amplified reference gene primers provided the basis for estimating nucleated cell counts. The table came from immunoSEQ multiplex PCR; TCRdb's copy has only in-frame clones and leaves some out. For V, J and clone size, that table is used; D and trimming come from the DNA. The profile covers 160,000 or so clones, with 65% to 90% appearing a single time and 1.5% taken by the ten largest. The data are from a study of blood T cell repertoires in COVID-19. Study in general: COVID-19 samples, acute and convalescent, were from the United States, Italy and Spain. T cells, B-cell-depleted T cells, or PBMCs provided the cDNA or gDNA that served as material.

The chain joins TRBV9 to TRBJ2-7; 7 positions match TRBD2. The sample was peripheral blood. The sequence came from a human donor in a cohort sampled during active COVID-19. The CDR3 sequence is CASSVGSGADSYEQYF. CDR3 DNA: TGTGCCAGCAGCGTAGGCAGCGGGGCGGACTCCTACGAGCAGTACTTC.